This T cell receptor (beta chain) comes out of a study of beta chain features in type 1 diabetes. cDNA synthesis used the whole RNA isolate, giving expressed TCRB sequences. Some clones are missing from TCRdb's copy, which holds only in-frame ones; the method was immunoSEQ multiplex PCR. The sample lists more than 120,000 clones, roughly a tenth occurring once. Each of the CD4+ naive, central memory, regulatory and stem cell-like memory populations was sorted via CD45RO/CCR7/CD25/CD127/CD95/CD27. From germline, CDR1 is MNHEY and CDR2 SMNVEV (reference sequence). The CDR3 totals 14 residues. The V and J ends lost 6 bases and 4 bases, in that order; junction bases with no gene match: 6. Study-wide results and caveats: Whether HLA type affects TCRB rearrangement stayed undetermined in the present work.

Regarding this clone: Its cognate antigen is unknown.

The clonotype was recovered from a man aged 18 to 29 in good health. The sequenced sample was naive CD4+ T cells from blood. The chain links TRBV27 to TRBJ1-1, with 9 positions matching TRBD1. This chain's CDR3 is CASRGQGGSTEAFF. CDR3 DNA: TGTGCCAGCAGGGGACAGGGTGGTTCCACTGAAGCTTTCTTT.